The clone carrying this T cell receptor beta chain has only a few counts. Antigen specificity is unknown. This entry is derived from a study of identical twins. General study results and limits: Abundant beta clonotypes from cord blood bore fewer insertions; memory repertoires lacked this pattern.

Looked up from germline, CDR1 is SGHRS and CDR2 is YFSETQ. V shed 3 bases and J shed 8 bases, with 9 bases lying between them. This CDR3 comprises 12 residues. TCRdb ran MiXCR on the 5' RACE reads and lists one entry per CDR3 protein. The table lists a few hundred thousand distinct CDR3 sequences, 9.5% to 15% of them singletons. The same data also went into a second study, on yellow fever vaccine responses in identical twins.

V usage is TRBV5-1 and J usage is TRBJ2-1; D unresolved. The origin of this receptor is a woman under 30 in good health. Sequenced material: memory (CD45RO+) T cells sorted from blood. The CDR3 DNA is TGCGCCAGCAGCTCGTTCCCCGATGAGCAGTTCTTC. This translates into CASSSFPDEQFF.